This T cell receptor beta chain was retrieved from a study of blood T cell repertoires in COVID-19. Study context: COVID-19 samples, acute and convalescent, were from the United States, Italy and Spain. The analysed material was cDNA or gDNA that came from T cells, B-cell-depleted T cells, or PBMCs.

The CDR3 is made up of 14 amino acids. Germline assignment: CDR1 SGDLS and CDR2 YYNGEE. V dropped 4 bases and J dropped 6 bases, with 14 bases sitting between them. Per the study methods: Cell counts per sample came from amplifying reference gene primers. The data were produced by immunoSEQ multiplex PCR, yet TCRdb's version contains in-frame clones alone and is incomplete. The DNA was the basis for D and trimming; V, J and clone size are from that table. The data contain about 280,000 clones, about four fifths of them singletons. The chain combines TRBV9 with TRBJ2-1, with a tentative D call TRBD2 (6 bases). Sample: PBMCs or T cells enriched from blood (not recorded which). This receptor was obtained from a man between 40 and 49 years old who had been exposed to COVID-19. CDR3 sequence (DNA): TGTGCCAGCAGCCTAGAGAGCGGGTTCAATGAGCAGTTCTTC. Amino acids: CASSLESGFNEQFF.